The clone carrying this TCR beta chain came up once. No antigen is known for it. CDR1 and CDR2 (germline): MNHNS, SASEGT. This CDR3 region has 13 residues. The V and J ends lost 6 bases and 3 bases respectively, with 11 bases between them. Donors had nominal health at sampling but likely had unrecorded immune exposures. Primers: 60 Vbeta forward and 13 Jbeta reverse. Data came from immunoSEQ multiplex PCR; TCRdb stores just in-frame clones and leaves some out. Of approximately 250,000 clones detected, about 85% appear once; the ten largest clones hold about 0.25%. The sample belongs to a study of cytomegalovirus exposure and HLA in healthy donors. General observations from the study: Roughly uniform sequencing depth across donors was assumed, possibly incorrectly. Rare TCR sequences predominated, though certain public TCRs were found in many donors.

The sequenced sample consisted of PBMCs. The chain carries TRBV6-1 and TRBJ1-2; no clear D. This sequence originates from a girl aged 2 to 10 in good health and CMV-seronegative. The CDR3 here is CASSTVDYYGYTF. CDR3 in DNA: TGTGCCAGCAGCACAGTGGACTACTATGGCTACACCTTC.